This T cell receptor beta chain was observed in a study of blood T cell repertoires in COVID-19. V lost 3 bases and J 7 bases, leaving 13 bases between the germline ends. The CDR3 has 12 residues. CDR1 is DFQATT and CDR2 is SNEGSKA in the germline V gene (reference sequence). Sequencing was performed with immunoSEQ multiplex PCR; in TCRdb, only in-frame clones are kept and a portion is missing. The table shows about 440,000 clones, with around 89% occurring only once. Sequencing input: peripheral blood. This TCR came from a woman aged 25 to 39 with acute or convalescent COVID-19. The chain has TRBV20-1 and TRBJ2-7, with a possible D match to TRBD2 (7 bases). CDR3 region: CSASRGAGEQYF. CDR3 DNA: TGCAGTGCTAGTCGGGGGGCAGGAGAGCAGTACTTC.